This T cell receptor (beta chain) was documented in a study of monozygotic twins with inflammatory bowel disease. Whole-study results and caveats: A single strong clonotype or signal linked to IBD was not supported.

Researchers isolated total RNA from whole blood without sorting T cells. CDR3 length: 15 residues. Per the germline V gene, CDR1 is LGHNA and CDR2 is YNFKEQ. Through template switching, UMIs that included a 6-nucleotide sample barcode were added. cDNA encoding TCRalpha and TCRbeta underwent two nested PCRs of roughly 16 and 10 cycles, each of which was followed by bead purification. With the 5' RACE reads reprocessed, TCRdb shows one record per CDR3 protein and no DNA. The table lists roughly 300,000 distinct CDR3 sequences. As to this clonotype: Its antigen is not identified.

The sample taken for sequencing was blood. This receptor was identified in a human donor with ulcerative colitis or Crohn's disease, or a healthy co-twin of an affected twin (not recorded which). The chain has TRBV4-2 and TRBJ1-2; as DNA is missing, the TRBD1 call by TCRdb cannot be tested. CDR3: CASSQPRGPNYGYTF.